This T cell receptor beta chain was captured in a study of control samples from healthy donors and cancer patients. The data were produced by immunoSEQ multiplex PCR, yet TCRdb's version contains in-frame clones alone and is incomplete. The sample holds tens of thousands of clones, 80% to 95% seen once. V gave up 0 bases and J gave up 7 bases; unmatched junction bases: 4. In germline, CDR1 is SGHDT, CDR2 YYEEEE. This CDR3 region has 15 residues. Sequenced input: blood. The rearrangement uses TRBV5-6 and TRBJ2-2; 9 bases align to TRBD2. The receptor's source is a woman younger than 45 in good health. The chain's CDR3 is CASSLVVAGVGELFF. CDR3 coding DNA: TGTGCCAGCAGCTTGGTAGTAGCGGGAGTCGGGGAGCTGTTTTTT.